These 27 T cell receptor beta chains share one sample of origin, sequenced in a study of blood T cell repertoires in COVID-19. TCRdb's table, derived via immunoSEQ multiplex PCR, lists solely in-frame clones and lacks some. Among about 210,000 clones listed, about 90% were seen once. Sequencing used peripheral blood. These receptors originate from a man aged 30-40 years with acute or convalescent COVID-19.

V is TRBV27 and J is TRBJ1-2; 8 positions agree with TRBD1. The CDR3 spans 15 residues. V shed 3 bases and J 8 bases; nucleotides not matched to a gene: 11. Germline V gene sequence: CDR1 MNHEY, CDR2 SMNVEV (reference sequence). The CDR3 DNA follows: TGTGCCAGCAGTTTGGTTCCCGACAGGGGAAGAGGCTACACCTTC. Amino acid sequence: CASSLVPDRGRGYTF.

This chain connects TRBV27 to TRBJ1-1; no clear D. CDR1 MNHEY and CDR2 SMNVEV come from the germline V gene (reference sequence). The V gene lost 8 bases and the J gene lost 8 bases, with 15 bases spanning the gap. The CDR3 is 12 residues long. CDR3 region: CASGQYLLEAFF. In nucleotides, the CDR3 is TGTGCCAGCGGGCAGTACCTTTTGGAAGCTTTCTTT.

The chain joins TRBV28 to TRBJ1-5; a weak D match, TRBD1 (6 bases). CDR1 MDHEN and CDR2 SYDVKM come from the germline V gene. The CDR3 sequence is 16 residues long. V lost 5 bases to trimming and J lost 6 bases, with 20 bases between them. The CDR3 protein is CASSPFGAGAGQPQHF. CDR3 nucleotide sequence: TGTGCCAGCAGTCCCTTTGGGGCGGGGGCGGGTCAGCCCCAGCATTTT.

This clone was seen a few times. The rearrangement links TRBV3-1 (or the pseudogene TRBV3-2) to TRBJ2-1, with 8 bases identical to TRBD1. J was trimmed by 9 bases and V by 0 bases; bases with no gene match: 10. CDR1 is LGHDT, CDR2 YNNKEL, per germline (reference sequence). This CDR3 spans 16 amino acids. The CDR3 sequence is CASSQDGTGLLAEQFF. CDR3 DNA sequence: TGTGCCAGCAGCCAAGATGGGACAGGTCTGTTGGCTGAGCAGTTCTTC.

CDR3: CASRRLAGGHEQYF. In DNA form, the CDR3 reads TGTGCCAGCAGAAGACTAGCGGGGGGCCACGAGCAGTACTTC. The V and J genes are TRBV3-1 (or the pseudogene TRBV3-2) and TRBJ2-7, with TRBD2 identical over 13 bases. CDR1 is LGHDT and CDR2 is YNNKEL in the germline V gene (reference sequence). V was clipped by 6 bases and J by 5 bases; unmatched bases: 4. The CDR3 is 14 residues long.

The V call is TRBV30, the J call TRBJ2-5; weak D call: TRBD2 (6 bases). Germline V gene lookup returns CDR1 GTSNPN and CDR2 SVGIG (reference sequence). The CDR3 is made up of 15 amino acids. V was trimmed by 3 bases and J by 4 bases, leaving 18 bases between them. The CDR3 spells CAWRGGYSDRETQYF. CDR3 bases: TGTGCCTGGAGGGGGGGTTACTCGGATCGAGAGACCCAGTACTTC.

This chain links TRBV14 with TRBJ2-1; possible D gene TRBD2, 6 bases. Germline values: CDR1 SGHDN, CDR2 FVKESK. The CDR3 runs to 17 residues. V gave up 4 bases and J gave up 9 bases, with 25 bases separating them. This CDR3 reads CASSRPGTGSGGIEQFF. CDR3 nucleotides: TGTGCCAGCAGCCGTCCCGGGACTGGGAGCGGCGGGATTGAGCAGTTCTTC.

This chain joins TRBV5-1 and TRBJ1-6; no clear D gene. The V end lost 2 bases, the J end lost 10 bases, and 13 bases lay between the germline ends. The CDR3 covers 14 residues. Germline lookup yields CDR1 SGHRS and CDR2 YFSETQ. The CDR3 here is CASSLEGGWSPLHF. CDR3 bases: TGCGCCAGCAGCTTAGAGGGCGGGTGGTCACCCCTCCACTTT.

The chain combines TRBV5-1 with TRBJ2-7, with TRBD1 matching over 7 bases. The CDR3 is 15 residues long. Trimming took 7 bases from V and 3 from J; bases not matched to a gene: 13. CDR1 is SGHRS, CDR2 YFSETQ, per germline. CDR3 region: CASARGGATLYEQYF. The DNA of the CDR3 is TGCGCCAGCGCTAGAGGGGGCGCGACCCTCTACGAGCAGTACTTC.

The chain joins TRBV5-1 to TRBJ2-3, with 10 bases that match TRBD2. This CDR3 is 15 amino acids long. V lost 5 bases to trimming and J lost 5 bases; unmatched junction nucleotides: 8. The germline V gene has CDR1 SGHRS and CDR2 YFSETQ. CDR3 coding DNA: TGCGCCAGCAGGCGCAGCGGGGGGGTTCTAGATACGCAGTATTTT. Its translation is CASRRSGGVLDTQYF.

The DNA of the CDR3 is TGCGCCAGCAGCTTGCCCAGGGGGAATAACTATGGCTACACCTTC. Translating it yields CASSLPRGNNYGYTF. J is TRBJ1-2 and V is TRBV5-1, with TRBD1 matching over 7 bases. The CDR3 has 15 amino acids. Germline V gene lookup returns CDR1 SGHRS and CDR2 YFSETQ. V shed 1 base and J 1 base; nucleotides not matched to a gene: 4.

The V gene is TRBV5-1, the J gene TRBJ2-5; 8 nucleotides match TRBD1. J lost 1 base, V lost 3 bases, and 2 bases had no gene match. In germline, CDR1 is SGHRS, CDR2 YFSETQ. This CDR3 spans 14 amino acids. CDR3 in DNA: TGCGCCAGCAGCTCTACAGGGGGCCAAGAGACCCAGTACTTC. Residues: CASSSTGGQETQYF.

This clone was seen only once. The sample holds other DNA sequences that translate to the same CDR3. DNA of the CDR3: TGCGCCAGCAGCCCCGGACAGGGGTCCTACAATGAGCAGTTCTTC. Protein: CASSPGQGSYNEQFF. The chain employs TRBV5-1 and TRBJ2-1; the match to TRBD1 covers 9 bases. Losses at the gene ends were 4 bases for V and 1 base for J; bases not matched to a gene: 3. Germline CDR1 reads SGHRS; CDR2 reads YFSETQ. This CDR3 comprises 15 residues.

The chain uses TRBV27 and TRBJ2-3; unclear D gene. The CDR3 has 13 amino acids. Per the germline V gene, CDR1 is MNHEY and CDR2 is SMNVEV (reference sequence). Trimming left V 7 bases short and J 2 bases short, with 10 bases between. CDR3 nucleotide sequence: TGTGCCAGCACCTCGTCCTTCACAGATACGCAGTATTTT. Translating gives CASTSSFTDTQYF.

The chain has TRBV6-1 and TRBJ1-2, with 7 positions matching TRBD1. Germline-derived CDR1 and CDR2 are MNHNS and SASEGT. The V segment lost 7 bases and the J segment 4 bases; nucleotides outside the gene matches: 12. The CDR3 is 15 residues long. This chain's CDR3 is CASTNRGRESYGYTF. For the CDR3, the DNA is TGTGCCAGCACCAACAGGGGCAGGGAGAGCTATGGCTACACCTTC.

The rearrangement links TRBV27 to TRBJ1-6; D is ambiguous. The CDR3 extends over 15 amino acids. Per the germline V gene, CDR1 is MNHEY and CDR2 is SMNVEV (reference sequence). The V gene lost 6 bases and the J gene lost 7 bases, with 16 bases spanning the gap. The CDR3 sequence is CASSFGGHNNSPLHF. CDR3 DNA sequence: TGTGCCAGCAGCTTCGGCGGCCATAACAATTCACCCCTCCACTTT.

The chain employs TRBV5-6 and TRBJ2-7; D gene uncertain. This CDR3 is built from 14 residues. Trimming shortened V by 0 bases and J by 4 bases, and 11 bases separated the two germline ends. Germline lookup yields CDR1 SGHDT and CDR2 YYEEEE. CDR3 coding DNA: TGTGCCAGCAGCTTGGGGGTGTCGAGGTACGAGCAGTACTTC. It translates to CASSLGVSRYEQYF.

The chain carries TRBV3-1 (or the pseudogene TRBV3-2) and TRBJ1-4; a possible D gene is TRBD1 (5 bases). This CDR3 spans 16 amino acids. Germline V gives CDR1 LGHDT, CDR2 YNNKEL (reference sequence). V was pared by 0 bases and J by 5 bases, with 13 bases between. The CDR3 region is CASSQDRNRRNEKLFF. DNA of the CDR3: TGTGCCAGCAGCCAAGATCGGAACAGGAGAAATGAAAAACTGTTTTTT.

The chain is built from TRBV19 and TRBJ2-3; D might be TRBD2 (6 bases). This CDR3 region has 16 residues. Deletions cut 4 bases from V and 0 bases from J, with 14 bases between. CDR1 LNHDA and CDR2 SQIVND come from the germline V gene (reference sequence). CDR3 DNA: TGTGCCAGTAGTACCAGGGCAAGCGGGAGCACAGATACGCAGTATTTT. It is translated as CASSTRASGSTDTQYF.

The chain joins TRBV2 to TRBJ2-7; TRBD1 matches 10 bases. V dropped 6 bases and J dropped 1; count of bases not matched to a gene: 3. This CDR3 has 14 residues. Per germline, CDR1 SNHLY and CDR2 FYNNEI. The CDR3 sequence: CASRPGQGSYEQYF. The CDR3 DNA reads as TGTGCCAGCAGGCCGGGACAGGGGTCCTACGAGCAGTACTTC.

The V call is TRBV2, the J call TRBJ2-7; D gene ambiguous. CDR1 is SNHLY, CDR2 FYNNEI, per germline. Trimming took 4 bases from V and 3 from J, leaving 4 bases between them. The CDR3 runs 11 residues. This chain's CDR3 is CASSGHYEQYF. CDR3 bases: TGTGCCAGCAGTGGACACTACGAGCAGTACTTC.

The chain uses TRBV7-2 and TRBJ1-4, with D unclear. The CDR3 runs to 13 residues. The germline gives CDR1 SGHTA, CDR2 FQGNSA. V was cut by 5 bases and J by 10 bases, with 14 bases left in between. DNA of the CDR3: TGTGCCAGCAGCCCTAGCCGCTATGGAAAACTGTTTTTT. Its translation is CASSPSRYGKLFF.

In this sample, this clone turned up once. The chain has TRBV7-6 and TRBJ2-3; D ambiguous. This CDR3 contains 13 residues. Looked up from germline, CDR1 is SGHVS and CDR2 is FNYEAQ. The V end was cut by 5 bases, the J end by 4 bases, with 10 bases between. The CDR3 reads CASSRSWADTQYF. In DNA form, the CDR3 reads TGTGCCAGCAGCCGGAGTTGGGCAGATACGCAGTATTTT.

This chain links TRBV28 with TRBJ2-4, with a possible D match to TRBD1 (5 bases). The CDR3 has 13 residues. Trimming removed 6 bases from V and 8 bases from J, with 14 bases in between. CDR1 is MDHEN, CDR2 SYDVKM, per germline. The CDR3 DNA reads TGTGCCAGCAGCCCCCAGGGTTTGGACATTCAGTACTTC. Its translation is CASSPQGLDIQYF.

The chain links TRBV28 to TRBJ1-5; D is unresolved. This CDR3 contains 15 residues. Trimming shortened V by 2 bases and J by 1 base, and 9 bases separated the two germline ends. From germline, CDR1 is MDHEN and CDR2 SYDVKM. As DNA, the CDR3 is TGTGCCAGCAGTTTACTATCGAGAAGCAATCAGCCCCAGCATTTT. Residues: CASSLLSRSNQPQHF.

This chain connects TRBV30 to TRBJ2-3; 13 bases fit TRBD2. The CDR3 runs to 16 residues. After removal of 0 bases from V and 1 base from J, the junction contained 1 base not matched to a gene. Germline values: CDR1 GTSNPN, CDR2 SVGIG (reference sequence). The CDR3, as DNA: TGTGCCTGGAGTGTAGGACTAGCGGGGGGCACAGATACGCAGTATTTT. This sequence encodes CAWSVGLAGGTDTQYF.

This chain's CDR3 is CASSPPTDTEAFF. CDR3 in DNA: TGTGCCAGCTCACCACCGACAGACACTGAAGCTTTCTTT. The V call is TRBV18, the J call TRBJ1-1, with a tentative D call TRBD1 (5 bases). Germline lookup yields CDR1 KGHSH and CDR2 LQKENI. The CDR3 runs 13 residues. The germline V and J ends were trimmed by 0 bases and 3 bases, with 5 bases remaining between them. The full variable domain, its missing parts supplied by reference TRBV18 and TRBJ1-1, is NAGVMQNPRHLVRRRGQEARLRCSPMKGHSHVYWYRQLPEEGLKFMVYLQKENIIDESGMPKERFSAEFPKEGPSILRIQQVVRGDSAAYFCASSPPTDTEAFFGQGTRLTVV.